These 19 T cell receptor beta chains came from one sample sequenced in a study of cytomegalovirus exposure and HLA in healthy donors. Clones were sequenced by immunoSEQ multiplex PCR, and TCRdb holds only the in-frame ones, with some missing. The data show tens of thousands of clones, 94% seen once. The source material was PBMCs. The receptors originated from a woman between 18 and 30 years old in good health and CMV-seropositive.

This clone came up a few times. This sequence joins TRBV13 and TRBJ1-2; no clear D. The CDR3 totals 13 residues. Deletions cut 1 base from V and 8 bases from J, with 11 bases between. Germline V gene data show CDR1 as PRHDT and CDR2 as FYEKMQ (reference sequence). The CDR3 loop is CASSLEVWRGYTF. The CDR3 region has the DNA TGTGCCAGCAGCTTAGAGGTTTGGAGAGGCTACACCTTC.

This sequence joins TRBV7-9 and TRBJ1-1, with D perhaps matching TRBD1 (5 bases). The V end was cut by 5 bases, the J end by 10 bases, with 20 bases between. Germline V gives CDR1 SEHNR, CDR2 FQNEAQ (reference sequence). This CDR3 spans 14 amino acids. CDR3 sequence reads: CASSPRGGEEGAFF. The CDR3 DNA reads TGTGCCAGCAGCCCCCGCGGGGGTGAGGAGGGAGCTTTCTTT. Variable domain in full (rest from reference TRBV7-9 and TRBJ1-1): DTGVSQNPRHKITKRGQNVTFRCDPISEHNRLYWYRQTLGQGPEFLTYFQNEAQLEKSRLLSDRFSAERPKGSFSTLEIQRTEQGDSAMYLCASSPRGGEEGAFFGQGTRLTVV.

The chain combines TRBV7-9 with TRBJ2-1; 9 nucleotides agree with TRBD2. The CDR3 sequence is 17 residues long. CDR1 and CDR2 from the germline V gene are SEHNR and FQNEAQ (reference sequence). Losses at the gene ends were 5 bases for V and 6 bases for J; bases not matched to a gene: 14. The CDR3 DNA reads as TGTGCCAGCAGCGCCCCAAGGGGGGCTAGCGGGACCAATGAGCAGTTCTTC. Protein product: CASSAPRGASGTNEQFF.

The chain joins TRBV19 to TRBJ2-1, with 8 bases identical to TRBD2. Per germline, CDR1 LNHDA and CDR2 SQIVND (reference sequence). J gave up 3 bases and V 0 bases, and 4 bases lay outside the gene matches. The CDR3 is 16 residues long. CDR3 nucleotide sequence: TGTGCCAGTAGTATAGAGCGGGGGGCCTTCTACAATGAGCAGTTCTTC. Translating gives CASSIERGAFYNEQFF.

The V and J genes are TRBV7-2 and TRBJ2-3; TRBD2 matches 16 bases. V gave up 5 bases and J gave up 6 bases; unmatched junction bases: 2. The CDR3 has 15 amino acids. The V gene's germline CDR1 is SGHTA and CDR2 FQGNSA. CDR3 protein: CASSQGLAGGDTQYF. CDR3 bases: TGTGCCAGCAGCCAGGGACTAGCGGGAGGGGATACGCAGTATTTT.

The chain employs TRBV27 and TRBJ2-1, with 10 bases aligning to TRBD1. Germline V CDR1 and CDR2: MNHEY, SMNVEV (reference sequence). Germline trimming cut 5 bases from V and 8 bases from J; bases unmatched to any gene: 9. The CDR3 loop spans 15 amino acids. The CDR3 reads CASSLFGTGDHEQFF. The CDR3 DNA reads as TGTGCCAGCAGTCTCTTCGGGACAGGGGATCATGAGCAGTTCTTC.

In its sample, this clone was seen once. CDR3 DNA: TGTGCCAGCAGCGTAGTTGGGAGCCCCTACAATGAGCAGTTCTTC. It translates to CASSVVGSPYNEQFF. V gene TRBV9 combines with J gene TRBJ2-1; possibly TRBD2 for D (5 bases). Germline V gives CDR1 SGDLS, CDR2 YYNGEE. This CDR3 region has 15 residues. The ends were cut back, 0 bases at V and 2 bases at J, with 9 bases in the middle.

The CDR3 coding sequence is TGTGCCAGCAGCGCCCTTACCGGGGGGGGCACTGAAGCTTTCTTT. It is translated as CASSALTGGGTEAFF. The rearrangement links TRBV11-2 to TRBJ1-1; possibly TRBD1 for D (5 bases). The V and J ends lost 5 bases and 4 bases respectively, with 17 bases between them. Germline CDR1 SGHAT, CDR2 FQNNGV. The CDR3 length is 15 residues.

The J gene is TRBJ2-2, the V gene TRBV5-6; 7 bases align to TRBD1. Germline CDR1 is SGHDT and CDR2 is YYEEEE. The CDR3 is made up of 15 amino acids. V shed 4 bases and J 5 bases; nucleotides not matched to a gene: 8. The CDR3 loop is CASSQKTGWTGELFF. The CDR3 DNA follows: TGTGCCAGCAGCCAGAAGACAGGGTGGACCGGGGAGCTGTTTTTT.

The chain combines TRBV5-6 with TRBJ2-1, with 9 positions matching TRBD1. Per germline, CDR1 SGHDT and CDR2 YYEEEE. There are 16 residues in the CDR3. Losses at the gene ends were 2 bases for V and 0 bases for J; bases not matched to a gene: 3. The CDR3 reads CASSFRDRVSYNEQFF. The CDR3 DNA reads TGTGCCAGCAGCTTTCGGGACAGGGTCTCCTACAATGAGCAGTTCTTC.

This clone was counted once. The rearrangement links TRBV27 to TRBJ1-2; 10 bases fit TRBD1. The CDR3 has 15 amino acids. CDR1 and CDR2 from the germline V gene are MNHEY and SMNVEV (reference sequence). Unmatched junction bases numbered 13, after V lost 5 bases and J lost 10 bases. The CDR3 protein is CASSPRGQGVSHYTF. The CDR3 nucleotides are TGTGCCAGCAGTCCGAGAGGACAGGGGGTGTCGCACTACACCTTC.

This CDR3 is CASSSGTGGVGELFF. In DNA, the CDR3 is TGTGCCAGTAGTTCCGGGACAGGGGGCGTCGGGGAGCTGTTTTTT. The chain carries TRBV19 and TRBJ2-2, with 12 bases aligning to TRBD1. Trimming cost V 5 bases and J 7 bases; bases outside gene matches: 5. The CDR3 is made up of 15 amino acids. Germline CDR1 and CDR2: LNHDA and SQIVND (reference sequence).

This clone was recorded once. The chain is built from TRBV7-6 and TRBJ2-5; the D gene is possibly TRBD2 (5 bases). This CDR3 spans 13 amino acids. Germline assignment: CDR1 SGHVS and CDR2 FNYEAQ. V lost 6 bases to trimming and J lost 4 bases, with 12 bases between them. This CDR3 is CASSSSRGETQYF. CDR3 nucleotide sequence: TGTGCCAGCAGTTCGAGCCGGGGAGAGACCCAGTACTTC.

V is TRBV25-1 and J is TRBJ2-3; 12 nucleotides line up with TRBD2. The CDR3 consists of 16 residues. Trimming cost V 2 bases and J 7 bases; bases outside gene matches: 7. The germline gives CDR1 MGHDK, CDR2 SYGVNS. For the CDR3, the DNA is TGTGCCAGCAGTGAAAGGGCTAGCGGGAGGGGACATACGCAGTATTTT. It specifies CASSERASGRGHTQYF.

The chain carries TRBV6-5 and TRBJ2-7; D not resolved. This CDR3 has 14 amino acids. Trimming pared 6 bases from V and 6 bases from J, leaving 18 bases between. Germline assignment: CDR1 MNHEY and CDR2 SVGAGI. The CDR3 region has the DNA TGTGCCAGCAGCCCACCTAACCTCTCGGGCGAGCAGTACTTC. This codes for CASSPPNLSGEQYF.

The chain employs TRBV5-4 and TRBJ1-2; 7 bases agree with TRBD1. CDR1 SGHNT and CDR2 YYREEE come from the germline V gene (reference sequence). Trimming cost V 1 base and J 5 bases; bases outside gene matches: 11. The CDR3 runs 16 residues. The CDR3 here is CASSLWYRGQFYGYTF. As DNA, the CDR3 is TGTGCCAGCAGCTTGTGGTATAGGGGGCAGTTTTATGGCTACACCTTC.

The rearrangement uses TRBV10-3 and TRBJ1-2, with TRBD1 matching 8 bases. The CDR3 consists of 17 residues. Germline V gives CDR1 ENHRY, CDR2 SYGVKD. Unmatched junction bases numbered 14, after V lost 1 base and J lost 7 bases. The CDR3 here is CAISEWSGGSPMAGYTF. CDR3 sequence (DNA): TGTGCCATCAGTGAGTGGTCAGGGGGCTCCCCTATGGCTGGCTACACCTTC.

The genes are TRBV4-1 and TRBJ1-4, with TRBD1 identical over 7 bases. V shed 6 bases and J 3 bases; nucleotides not matched to a gene: 7. The CDR3 is made up of 15 amino acids. Germline loops: CDR1 MGHRA, CDR2 YSYEKL. The CDR3 loop is CASRTIGTANEKLFF. The DNA of the CDR3 is TGCGCCAGCAGAACGATCGGGACAGCTAATGAAAAACTGTTTTTT.

This chain connects TRBV10-3 to TRBJ1-5; 7 bases agree with TRBD1. The junction had 10 bases not matched to a gene; V was cut back by 0 bases and J by 5 bases. The CDR3 is 17 amino acids. Germline CDR1 is ENHRY and CDR2 is SYGVKD. In DNA, the CDR3 is TGTGCCATCAGTGAGTCCCCCGGACAGGTAATAGATCAGCCCCAGCATTTT. This gives the protein CAISESPGQVIDQPQHF.